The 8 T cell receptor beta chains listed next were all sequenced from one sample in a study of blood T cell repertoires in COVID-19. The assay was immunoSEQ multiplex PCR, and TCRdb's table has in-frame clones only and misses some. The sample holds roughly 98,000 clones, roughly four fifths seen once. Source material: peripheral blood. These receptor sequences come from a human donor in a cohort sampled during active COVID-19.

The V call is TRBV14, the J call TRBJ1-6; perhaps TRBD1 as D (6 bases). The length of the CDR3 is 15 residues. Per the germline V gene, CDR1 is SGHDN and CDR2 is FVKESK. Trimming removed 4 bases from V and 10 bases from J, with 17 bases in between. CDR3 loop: CASSRTRGSESPLHF. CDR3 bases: TGTGCCAGCAGCCGGACGAGGGGGTCCGAATCACCCCTCCACTTT. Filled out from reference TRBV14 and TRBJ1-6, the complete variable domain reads EAGVTQFPSHSVIEKGQTVTLRCDPISGHDNLYWYRRVMGKEIKFLLHFVKESKQDESGMPNNRFLAERTGGTYSTLKVQPAELEDSGVYFCASSRTRGSESPLHFGNGTRLTVT.

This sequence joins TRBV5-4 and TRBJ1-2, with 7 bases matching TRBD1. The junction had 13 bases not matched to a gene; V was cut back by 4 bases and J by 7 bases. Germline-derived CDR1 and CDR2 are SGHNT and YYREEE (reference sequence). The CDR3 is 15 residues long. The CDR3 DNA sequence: TGTGCCAGCAGCATCGAAGACAGGGCAGTAGGTGGCTACACCTTC. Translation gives CASSIEDRAVGGYTF.

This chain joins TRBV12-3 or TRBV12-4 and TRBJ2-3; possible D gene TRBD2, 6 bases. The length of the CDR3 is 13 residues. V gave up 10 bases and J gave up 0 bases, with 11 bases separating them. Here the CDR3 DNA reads TGTGCCACTATGGCGGGGAGCACAGATACGCAGTATTTT. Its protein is CATMAGSTDTQYF.

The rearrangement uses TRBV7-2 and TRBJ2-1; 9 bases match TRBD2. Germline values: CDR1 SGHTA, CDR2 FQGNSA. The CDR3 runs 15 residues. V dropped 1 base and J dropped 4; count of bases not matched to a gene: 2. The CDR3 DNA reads TGTGCCAGCAGCTTAGTGAGCGGGGGGTACAATGAGCAGTTCTTC. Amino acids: CASSLVSGGYNEQFF.

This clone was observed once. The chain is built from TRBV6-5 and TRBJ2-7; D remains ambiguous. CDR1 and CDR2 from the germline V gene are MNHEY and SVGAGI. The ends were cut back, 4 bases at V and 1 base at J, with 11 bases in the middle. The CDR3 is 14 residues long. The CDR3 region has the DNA TGTGCCAGCAGTTTCGCCGTTGAGTCCTACGAGCAGTACTTC. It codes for CASSFAVESYEQYF.

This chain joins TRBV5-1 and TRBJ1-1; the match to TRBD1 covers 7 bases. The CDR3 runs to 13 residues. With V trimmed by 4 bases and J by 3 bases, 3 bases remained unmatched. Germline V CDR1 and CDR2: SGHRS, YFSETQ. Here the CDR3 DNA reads TGCGCCAGCAGCGAGGGACAGTACACTGAAGCTTTCTTT. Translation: CASSEGQYTEAFF.

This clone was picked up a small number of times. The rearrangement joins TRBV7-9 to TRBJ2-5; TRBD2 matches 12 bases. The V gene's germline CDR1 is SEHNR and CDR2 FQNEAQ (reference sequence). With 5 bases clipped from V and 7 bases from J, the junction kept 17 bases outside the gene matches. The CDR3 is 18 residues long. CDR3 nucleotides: TGTGCCAGCAGCCTTCCTCCTCGACTAGCGGGGGTGGTTGGGACCCAGTACTTC. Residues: CASSLPPRLAGVVGTQYF.

Here the CDR3 reads CASSLTGSGNTIYF. The CDR3 nucleotides read TGTGCCAGCAGTCTGACAGGGTCTGGAAACACCATATATTTT. The genes are TRBV3-1 (or the pseudogene TRBV3-2) and TRBJ1-3; 7 positions agree with TRBD1. The germline V gene encodes CDR1 LGHDT and CDR2 YNNKEL (reference sequence). V shed 6 bases and J 1 base; nucleotides not matched to a gene: 3. The CDR3 contains 14 residues.